Detailed here is one T cell receptor beta chain. The junction does not match germline at one end; this may be a read error. The data derive from a study of blood T cell repertoires in COVID-19. In the original processing: By means of reference gene primer amplification, nucleated cell counts were estimated. Some clones are missing from TCRdb's copy, which holds only in-frame ones; the method was immunoSEQ multiplex PCR. D and trimming come from the DNA, and the V and J calls and clone size come from that table. The sample lists roughly 250,000 clones; roughly 86% were seen once. CDR3 length equals 13 residues. Germline loops: CDR1 LNHDA, CDR2 SQIVND (reference sequence).

The chain has TRBV19 and TRBJ2-7, with a tentative D call TRBD1 (6 bases). Source material: peripheral blood. This receptor was identified in a woman in her thirties with acute or convalescent COVID-19. The CDR3 sequence: CASSIDWTATPIF. The CDR3 bases are TGTGCCAGTAGTATAGATTGGACAGCCACTCCGATCTTC.